Reported below is one T cell receptor beta chain. This specimen comes from a study of blood T cell repertoires in COVID-19. Study overall: Some COVID-19 samples were acute and others convalescent; all came from the United States, Italy and Spain.

Adults between about 18 and 95 years of age took part from 24 US areas. Germline CDR1 SEHNR, CDR2 FQNEAQ (reference sequence). This CDR3 has 12 amino acids. Deletions cut 3 bases from V and 4 bases from J, with 6 bases between. The table came from immunoSEQ multiplex PCR; TCRdb's copy has only in-frame clones and leaves some out. The sample has about 160,000 clones, 80% seen once. Sequenced input: PBMCs or T cells enriched from blood (not recorded which). The J gene is TRBJ1-2, the V gene TRBV7-9; D is undetermined. This TCR came from a woman aged 60-75 years who had recovered from COVID-19. The CDR3 DNA is TGTGCCAGCAGCTTCCCGGGCTATGGCTACACCTTC. This codes for CASSFPGYGYTF. The full variable domain, in which reference TRBV7-9 and TRBJ1-2 provide the parts outside the CDR3, is DTGVSQNPRHKITKRGQNVTFRCDPISEHNRLYWYRQTLGQGPEFLTYFQNEAQLEKSRLLSDRFSAERPKGSFSTLEIQRTEQGDSAMYLCASSFPGYGYTFGSGTRLTVV.